This TCR beta chain derives from a study of CD8 T cells in ankylosing spondylitis. TCRdb reprocessed the 5' RACE reads via MiXCR and lists one record per CDR3 protein. This sample has roughly 220,000 distinct CDR3 sequences, with approximately 10% found just once. General observations from the study: The study looked at matched synovial fluid samples from ankylosing spondylitis patients. Disease-linked clones were reported to be significantly enriched there.

This clonotype appeared a few times. The antigen is unknown. The receptor was isolated from a male donor with ankylosing spondylitis or in good health (not recorded which). What was sequenced was blood, either unsorted or a sorted T cell fraction (not recorded which).

DNA of the CDR3: TGTGCCAGCAGGGGACTGGCCTCAGGGACCCAGTACTTC. Translating it yields CASRGLASGTQYF. The gene calls are TRBV6-6 and TRBJ2-5, with D possibly TRBD2 on 6 matching bases. Germline CDR1 is MNHNY and CDR2 is SVGAGI (reference sequence). The CDR3 length is 13 residues. The ends were cut back, 6 bases at V and 7 bases at J, with 15 bases in the middle.